The present T cell receptor beta chain was sequenced within a study of sequential checkpoint blockade in melanoma (dated by TCRdb to between 2019 and 2020). Concerning the study at large: Using 1:1 randomization, the trial assigned patients either to first-line nivolumab followed by ipilimumab (arm A) or to ipilimumab followed by nivolumab (arm B). Both trial sequences were followed by maintenance nivolumab.

The treatment or condition label, read with the paper, signifies: randomized to nivolumab then ipilimumab (arm A) or the reverse (arm B). Prior DNA-damaging chemotherapy had not been received by any trial patient. On a FACS Aria II flow cytometer, live CD3+CD8+ cells that were negative for CD19 and CD56 were sorted from thawed PBMCs. The samples were obtained from melanoma patients enrolled in CheckMate 064, an open-label, randomized phase II trial testing sequential checkpoint blockade. Peripheral blood mononuclear cells were collected by leukapheresis, purified with Ficoll-Paque, and frozen in human serum with around 10% DMSO. Right after sorting, the blood CD3+CD8+ cells were verified to be >95% pure, and DNA extraction followed. What the work shows at the level of the full study, not this receptor alone: Validation of the response-prediction model combining TCR metrics and mutation burden is needed in larger, independent patient cohorts.

This clone was detected a few times. It has no known antigen specificity. No base qualities exist here, and no much larger clone lies one base off it. The immunoSEQ Assay was used to immunosequence TCRbeta CDR3 regions from genomic DNA. Before high-throughput sequencing, genomic DNA was amplified using bias-controlled multiplex PCR. The paper's data handling went like this. To quantify the absolute abundance of each unique TCRbeta CDR3 region, the sequences were collapsed and filtered. Clonality was defined as 1 minus Pielou's evenness and was calculated using productive rearrangements only. A previously published method was used to identify clones with significantly greater frequencies in on-treatment samples than in baseline samples. TCRdb took over this immuneACCESS table, retaining in-frame rearrangements with V and J assigned. Such tables are incomplete; in checked studies, under half of the missing clones stem from an unresolved V gene, and the remainder is unexplained. The DNA was the basis for D and trimming; V, J and clone size are from that table. The sample table holds some 13,000 clones, of which about three quarters were seen once. Of the sample, around a third is held by the ten largest clones.

The V and J ends are trimmed by 4 bases and 3 bases, leaving 15 bases between them. The CDR3 holds 15 amino acids from the cysteine to the phenylalanine. Only CDR3 DNA remains: 45 bases, in frame from the first base. According to the germline V gene, CDR1 reads MNHEY and CDR2 reads SVGAGI. This receptor chain uses TRBV6-5 and TRBJ1-2; the D gene is perhaps TRBD1, from 6 matching bases. This TCR came from a human donor with melanoma. Sequenced here: CD8+ T cells sorted from blood (inferred from file names), sampled from a patient given nivolumab and ipilimumab in sequence. The CDR3 protein sequence reads: CASSSQGGAYYGYTF. In nucleotide form, the sequence is TGTGCCAGCAGTTCCCAAGGGGGGGCCTACTATGGCTACACCTTC.